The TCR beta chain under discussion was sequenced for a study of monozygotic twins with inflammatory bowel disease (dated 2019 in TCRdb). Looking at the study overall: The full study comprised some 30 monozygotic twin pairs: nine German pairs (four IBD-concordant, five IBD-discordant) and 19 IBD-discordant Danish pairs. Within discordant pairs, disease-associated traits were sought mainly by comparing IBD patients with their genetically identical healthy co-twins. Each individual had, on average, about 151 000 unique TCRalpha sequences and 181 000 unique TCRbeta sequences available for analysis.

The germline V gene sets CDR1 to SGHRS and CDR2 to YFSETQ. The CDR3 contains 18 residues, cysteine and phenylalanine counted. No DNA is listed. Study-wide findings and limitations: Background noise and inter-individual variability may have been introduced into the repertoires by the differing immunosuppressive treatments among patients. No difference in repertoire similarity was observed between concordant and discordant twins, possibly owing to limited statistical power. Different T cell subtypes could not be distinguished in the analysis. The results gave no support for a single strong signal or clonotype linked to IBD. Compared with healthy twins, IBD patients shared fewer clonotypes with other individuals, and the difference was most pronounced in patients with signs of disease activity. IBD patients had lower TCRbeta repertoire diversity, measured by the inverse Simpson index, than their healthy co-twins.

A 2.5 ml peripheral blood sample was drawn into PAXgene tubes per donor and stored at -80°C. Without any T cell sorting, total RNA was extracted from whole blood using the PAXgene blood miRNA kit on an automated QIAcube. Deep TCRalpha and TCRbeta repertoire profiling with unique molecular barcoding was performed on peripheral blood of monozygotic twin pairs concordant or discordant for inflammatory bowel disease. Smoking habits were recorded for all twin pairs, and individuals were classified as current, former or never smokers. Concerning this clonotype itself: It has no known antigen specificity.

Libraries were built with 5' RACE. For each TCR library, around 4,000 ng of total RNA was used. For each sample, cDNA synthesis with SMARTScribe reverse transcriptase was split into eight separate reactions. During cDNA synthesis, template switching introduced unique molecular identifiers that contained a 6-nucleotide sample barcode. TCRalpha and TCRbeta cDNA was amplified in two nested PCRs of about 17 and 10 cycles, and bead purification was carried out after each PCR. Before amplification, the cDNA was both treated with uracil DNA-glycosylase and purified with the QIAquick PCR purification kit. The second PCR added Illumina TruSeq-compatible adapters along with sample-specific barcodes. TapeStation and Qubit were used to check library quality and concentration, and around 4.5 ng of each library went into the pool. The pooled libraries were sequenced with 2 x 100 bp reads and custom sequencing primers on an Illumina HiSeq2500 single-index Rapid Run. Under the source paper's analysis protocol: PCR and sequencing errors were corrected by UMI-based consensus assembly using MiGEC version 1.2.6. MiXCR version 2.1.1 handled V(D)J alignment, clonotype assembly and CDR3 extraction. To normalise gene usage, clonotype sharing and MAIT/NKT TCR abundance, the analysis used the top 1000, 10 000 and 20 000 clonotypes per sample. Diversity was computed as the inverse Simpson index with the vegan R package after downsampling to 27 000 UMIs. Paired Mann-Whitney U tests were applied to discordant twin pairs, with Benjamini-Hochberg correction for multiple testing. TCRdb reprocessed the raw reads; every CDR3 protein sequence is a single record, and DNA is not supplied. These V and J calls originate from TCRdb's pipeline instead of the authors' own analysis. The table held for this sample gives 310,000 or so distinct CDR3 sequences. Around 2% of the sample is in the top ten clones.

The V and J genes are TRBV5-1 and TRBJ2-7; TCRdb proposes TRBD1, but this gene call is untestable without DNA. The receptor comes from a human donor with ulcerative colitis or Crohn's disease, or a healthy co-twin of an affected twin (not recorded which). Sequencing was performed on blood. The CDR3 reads CASSLTAGTGAGSYEQYF.